A few counts support the clone carrying this T cell receptor beta chain. This sample was included in a study of blood T cells in healthy people across ages. For the second PCR, which ran for 7 to 11 cycles, a sample-barcoded 5' primer and a J-beta primer mix were used. Via MiXCR, TCRdb re-called the 5' RACE reads, giving one row per CDR3 protein. Here the sample spans some 1,800,000 distinct CDR3 sequences, 35% to 50% being singletons. CDR3 length: 15 amino acids. Trimming took 7 bases from V and 2 from J; bases not matched to a gene: 11. Germline V gene sequence: CDR1 SQVTM, CDR2 ANQGSEA. The sequencing sample was made of blood. The TCR comes from a human donor in good health. J is TRBJ2-1 and V is TRBV29-1, with 7 nucleotides matching TRBD1. CDR3 nucleotide sequence: TGCAGCGCCCTCGGACAGGAATTTCCCTACAATGAGCAGTTCTTC. It codes for CSALGQEFPYNEQFF.